This TCR beta chain stems from a study of PD-1 blockade in classical Hodgkin lymphoma. This clone occurred a few times. No antigen is known for it. Germline V gene lookup returns CDR1 SQVTM and CDR2 ANQGSEA. The CDR3 is made up of 15 amino acids. J gave up 5 bases and V 5 bases, and 9 bases lay outside the gene matches. This table comes from immunoSEQ multiplex PCR, and its TCRdb copy is limited to in-frame clones, with some not included. The sample carries about 20,000 clones, 90% recorded once. General observations from the study: Diminished baseline TCR diversity has been reported in newly diagnosed patients relative to healthy donors. Causes of the repertoire differences remain undefined, possibly disease activity or prior therapy.

Specified time point: newly diagnosed, previously untreated cHL patient sample. As a comparison, the study used PBMCs from newly diagnosed, untreated classical Hodgkin lymphoma. Sequenced sample: peripheral blood mononuclear cells (PBMCs). The sequence was obtained from a human donor with classical Hodgkin lymphoma. The V call is TRBV29-1, the J call TRBJ2-1, with 10 bases that match TRBD2. The CDR3 DNA sequence: TGCAGCGTTACCCGGCTAGCGGGAGTTCACAATGAGCAGTTCTTC. This codes for CSVTRLAGVHNEQFF.